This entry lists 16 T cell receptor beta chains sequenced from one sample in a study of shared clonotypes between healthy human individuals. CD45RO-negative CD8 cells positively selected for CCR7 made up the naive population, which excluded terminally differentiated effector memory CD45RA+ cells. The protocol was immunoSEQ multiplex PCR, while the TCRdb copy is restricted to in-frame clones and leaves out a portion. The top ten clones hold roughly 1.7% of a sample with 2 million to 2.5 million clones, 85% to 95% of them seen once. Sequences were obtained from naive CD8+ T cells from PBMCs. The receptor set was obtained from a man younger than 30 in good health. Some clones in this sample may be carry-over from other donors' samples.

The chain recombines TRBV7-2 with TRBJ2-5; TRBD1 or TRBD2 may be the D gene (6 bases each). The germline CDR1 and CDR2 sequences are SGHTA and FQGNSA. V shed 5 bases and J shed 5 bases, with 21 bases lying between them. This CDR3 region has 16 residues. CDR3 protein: CASSPGGANPWETQYF. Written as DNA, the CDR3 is TGTGCCAGCAGCCCCGGGGGCGCTAACCCTTGGGAGACCCAGTACTTC.

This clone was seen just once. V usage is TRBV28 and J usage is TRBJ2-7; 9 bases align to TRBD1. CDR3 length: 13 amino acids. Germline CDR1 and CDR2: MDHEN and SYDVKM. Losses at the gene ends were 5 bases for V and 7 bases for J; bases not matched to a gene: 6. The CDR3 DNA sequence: TGTGCCAGCAGTGCTACAGGGGGCCGGGAGCAGTACTTC. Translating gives CASSATGGREQYF.

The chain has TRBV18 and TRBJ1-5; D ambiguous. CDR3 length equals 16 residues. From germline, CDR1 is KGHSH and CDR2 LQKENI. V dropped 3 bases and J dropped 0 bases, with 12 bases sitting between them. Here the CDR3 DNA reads TGTGCCAGCTCACCCGAAGAGATATATAGCAATCAGCCCCAGCATTTT. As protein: CASSPEEIYSNQPQHF.

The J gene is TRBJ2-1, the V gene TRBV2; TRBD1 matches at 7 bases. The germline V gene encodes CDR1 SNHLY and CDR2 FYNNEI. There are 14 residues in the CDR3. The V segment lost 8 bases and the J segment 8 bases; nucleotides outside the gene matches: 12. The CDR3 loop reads CASWARGRRDEQFF. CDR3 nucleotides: TGTGCCAGCTGGGCGAGGGGGCGACGAGATGAGCAGTTCTTC. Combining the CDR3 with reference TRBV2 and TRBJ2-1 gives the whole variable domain EPEVTQTPSHQVTQMGQEVILRCVPISNHLYFYWYRQILGQKVEFLVSFYNNEISEKSEIFDDQFSVERPDGSNFTLKIRSTKLEDSAMYFCASWARGRRDEQFFGPGTRLTVL.

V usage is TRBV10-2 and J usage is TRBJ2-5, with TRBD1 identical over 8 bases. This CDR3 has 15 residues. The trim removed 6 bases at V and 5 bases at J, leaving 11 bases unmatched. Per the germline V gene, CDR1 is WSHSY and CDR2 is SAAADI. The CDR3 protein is CASSDRGMNVETQYF. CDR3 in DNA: TGCGCCAGCAGCGACAGGGGTATGAACGTGGAGACCCAGTACTTC.

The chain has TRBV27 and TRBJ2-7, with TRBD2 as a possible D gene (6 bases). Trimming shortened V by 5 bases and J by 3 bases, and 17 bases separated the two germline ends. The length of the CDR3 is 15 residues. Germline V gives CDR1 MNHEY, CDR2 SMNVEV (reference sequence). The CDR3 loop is CASSRWGGMSYEQYF. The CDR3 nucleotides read TGTGCCAGCAGTCGCTGGGGCGGGATGAGCTACGAGCAGTACTTC.

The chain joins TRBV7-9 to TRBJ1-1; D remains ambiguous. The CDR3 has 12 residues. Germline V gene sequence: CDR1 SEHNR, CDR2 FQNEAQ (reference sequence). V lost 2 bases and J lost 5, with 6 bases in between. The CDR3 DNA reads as TGTGCCAGCAGCTTAACCCATACTGAAGCTTTCTTT. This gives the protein CASSLTHTEAFF.

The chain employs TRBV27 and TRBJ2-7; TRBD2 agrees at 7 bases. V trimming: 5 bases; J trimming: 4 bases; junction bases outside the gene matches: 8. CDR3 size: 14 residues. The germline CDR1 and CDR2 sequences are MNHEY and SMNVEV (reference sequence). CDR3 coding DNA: TGTGCCAGCAGTATTACGGGAGGAGTGTACGAGCAGTACTTC. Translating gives CASSITGGVYEQYF.

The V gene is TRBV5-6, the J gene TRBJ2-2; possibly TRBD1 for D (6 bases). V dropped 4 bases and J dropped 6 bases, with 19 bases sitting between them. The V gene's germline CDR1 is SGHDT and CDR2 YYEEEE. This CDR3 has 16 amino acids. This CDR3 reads CASSRTPTGPPGELFF. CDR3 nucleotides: TGTGCCAGCAGCCGCACCCCTACAGGGCCTCCCGGGGAGCTGTTTTTT.

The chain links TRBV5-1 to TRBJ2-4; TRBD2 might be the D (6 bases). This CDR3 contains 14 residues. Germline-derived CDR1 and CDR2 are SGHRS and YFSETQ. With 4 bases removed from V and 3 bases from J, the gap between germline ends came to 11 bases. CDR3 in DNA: TGCGCCAGCAGCCTGAACGGGGGCAAAAACATTCAGTACTTC. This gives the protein CASSLNGGKNIQYF.

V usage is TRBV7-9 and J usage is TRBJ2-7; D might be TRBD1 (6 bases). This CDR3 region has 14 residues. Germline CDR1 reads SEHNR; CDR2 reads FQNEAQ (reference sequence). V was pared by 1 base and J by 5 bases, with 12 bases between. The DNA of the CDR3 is TGTGCCAGCAGCTTAGTACAGGCAGGGGACGAGCAGTACTTC. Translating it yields CASSLVQAGDEQYF.

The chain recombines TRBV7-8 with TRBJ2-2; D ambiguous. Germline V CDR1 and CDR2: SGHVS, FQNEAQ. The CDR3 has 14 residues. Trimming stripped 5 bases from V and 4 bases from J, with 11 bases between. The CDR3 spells CASSVVAVTGELFF. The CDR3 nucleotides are TGTGCCAGCAGCGTCGTCGCGGTCACCGGGGAGCTGTTTTTT.

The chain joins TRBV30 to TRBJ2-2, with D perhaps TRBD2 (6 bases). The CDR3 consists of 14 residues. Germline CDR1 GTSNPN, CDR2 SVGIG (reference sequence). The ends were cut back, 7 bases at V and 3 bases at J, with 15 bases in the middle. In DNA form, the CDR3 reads TGTGCCTTTCCGGAGCGGGCTCACACCGGGGAGCTGTTTTTT. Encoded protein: CAFPERAHTGELFF.

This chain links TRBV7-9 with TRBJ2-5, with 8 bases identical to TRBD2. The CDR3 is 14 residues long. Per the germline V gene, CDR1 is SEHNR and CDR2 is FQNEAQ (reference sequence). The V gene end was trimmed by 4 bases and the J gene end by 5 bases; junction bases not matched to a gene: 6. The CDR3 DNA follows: TGTGCCAGCAGCTCCGGACTAGCTTTTGAGACCCAGTACTTC. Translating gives CASSSGLAFETQYF.

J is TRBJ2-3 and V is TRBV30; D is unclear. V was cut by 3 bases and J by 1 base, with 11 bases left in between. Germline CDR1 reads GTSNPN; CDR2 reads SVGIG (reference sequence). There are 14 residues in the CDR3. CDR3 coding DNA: TGTGCCTGGAGCGGTTTACATCGCACAGATACGCAGTATTTT. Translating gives CAWSGLHRTDTQYF. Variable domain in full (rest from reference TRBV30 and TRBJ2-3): SQTIHQWPATLVQPVGSPLSLECTVEGTSNPNLYWYRQAAGRGLQLLFYSVGIGQISSEVPQNLSASRPQDRQFILSSKKLLLSDSGFYLCAWSGLHRTDTQYFGPGTRLTVL.

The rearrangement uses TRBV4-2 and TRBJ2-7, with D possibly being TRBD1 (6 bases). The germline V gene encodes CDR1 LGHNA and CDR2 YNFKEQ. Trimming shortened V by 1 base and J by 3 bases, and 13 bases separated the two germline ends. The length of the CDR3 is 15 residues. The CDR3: CASSQGSSRGYEQYF. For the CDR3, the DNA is TGTGCCAGCAGCCAAGGCTCTTCCAGGGGCTACGAGCAGTACTTC.